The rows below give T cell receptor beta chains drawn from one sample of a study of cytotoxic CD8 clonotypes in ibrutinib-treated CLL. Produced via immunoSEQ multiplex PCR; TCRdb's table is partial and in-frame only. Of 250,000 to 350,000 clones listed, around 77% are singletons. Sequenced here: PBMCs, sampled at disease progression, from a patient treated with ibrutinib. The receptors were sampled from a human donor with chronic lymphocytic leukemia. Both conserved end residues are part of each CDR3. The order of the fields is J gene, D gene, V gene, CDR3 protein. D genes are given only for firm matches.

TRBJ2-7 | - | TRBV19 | CASRVGSTYEQYF
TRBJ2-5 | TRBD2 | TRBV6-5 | CASSYGASGGAQYF
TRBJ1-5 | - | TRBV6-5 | CASASGGGNQPQHF
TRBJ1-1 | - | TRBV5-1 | CASSLPMVAGNKAFF
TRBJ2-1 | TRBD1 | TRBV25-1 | CASSEWEGTGVKNEQFF
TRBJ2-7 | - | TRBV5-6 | CASSSTPDGWIYYEQYF
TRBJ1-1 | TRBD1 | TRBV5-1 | CASSSRGQMNTEAFF
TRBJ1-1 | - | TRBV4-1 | CASSQARTNTEAFF
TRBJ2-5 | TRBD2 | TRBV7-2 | CASSRLAGVQETQYF
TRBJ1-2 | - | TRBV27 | CASRSGVGYTF